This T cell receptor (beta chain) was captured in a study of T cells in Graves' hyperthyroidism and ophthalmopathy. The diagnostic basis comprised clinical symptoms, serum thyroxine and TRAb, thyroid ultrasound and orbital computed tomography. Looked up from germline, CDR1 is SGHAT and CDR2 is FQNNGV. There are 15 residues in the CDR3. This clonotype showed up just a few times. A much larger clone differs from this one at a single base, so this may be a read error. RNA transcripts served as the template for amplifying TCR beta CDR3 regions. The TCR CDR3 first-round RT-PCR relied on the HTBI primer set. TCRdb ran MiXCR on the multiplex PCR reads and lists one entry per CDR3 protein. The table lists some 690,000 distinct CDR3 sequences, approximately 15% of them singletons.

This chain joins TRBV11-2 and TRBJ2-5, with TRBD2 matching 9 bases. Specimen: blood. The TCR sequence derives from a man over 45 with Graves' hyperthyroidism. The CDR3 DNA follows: TGTGCCAGCAGCATCGGAGCGGGAGGCGGTGAGACCCAGCACTTC. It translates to CASSIGAGGGETQHF.